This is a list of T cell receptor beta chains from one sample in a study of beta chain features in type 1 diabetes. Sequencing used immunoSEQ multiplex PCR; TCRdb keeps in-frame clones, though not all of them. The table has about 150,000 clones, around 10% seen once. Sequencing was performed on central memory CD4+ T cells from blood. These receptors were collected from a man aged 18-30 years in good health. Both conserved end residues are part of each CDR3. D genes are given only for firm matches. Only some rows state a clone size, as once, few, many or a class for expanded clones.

cdr3_nt: TGTGCCAGCAGCGGACAGGGAGTTGATTCACCCCTCCACTTT; cdr3_aa: CASSGQGVDSPLHF; v_call: TRBV6-1; d_call: TRBD1; clone_size: NA; j_call: TRBJ1-6
cdr3_nt: TGTGCCAGCAGTAGTACAGGGGGGATTGAAAAACTGTTTTTT; cdr3_aa: CASSSTGGIEKLFF; v_call: TRBV6-6; d_call: TRBD1; clone_size: NA; j_call: TRBJ1-4
cdr3_nt: TGTGCCAGCAGCAGTAGCGCGGGGGTGGGCGAGCAGTACTTC; cdr3_aa: CASSSSAGVGEQYF; v_call: TRBV9; d_call: TRBD2; clone_size: NA; j_call: TRBJ2-7
cdr3_nt: TGTGCCTGGAAGGTCAATCAGAATTCACCCCTCCACTTT; cdr3_aa: CAWKVNQNSPLHF; v_call: TRBV30; d_call: NA; clone_size: NA; j_call: TRBJ1-6
cdr3_nt: TGTGCCTGGACTATAATAGGACAGGAAAAACTGTTTTTT; cdr3_aa: CAWTIIGQEKLFF; v_call: TRBV30; d_call: NA; clone_size: few; j_call: TRBJ1-4
cdr3_nt: TGTGCCACCAGCAGAGCGGTTGGTGTAGGTTACAATGAGCAGTTCTTC; cdr3_aa: CATSRAVGVGYNEQFF; v_call: TRBV15; d_call: NA; clone_size: NA; j_call: TRBJ2-1
cdr3_nt: TGTGCCAGCAGCTCTAGCGGGTACAATGAGCAGTTCTTC; cdr3_aa: CASSSSGYNEQFF; v_call: TRBV5-4; d_call: TRBD2; clone_size: NA; j_call: TRBJ2-1
cdr3_nt: TGTGCCAGCAGCTTTTCCCCGACTACGGCGGGGGAGCAGTACTTC; cdr3_aa: CASSFSPTTAGEQYF; v_call: TRBV13; d_call: NA; clone_size: few; j_call: TRBJ2-7
cdr3_nt: TGTGCCAGCAGCTTATCCCGACTAGCGGGAGAGGAAGAGACCCAGTACTTC; cdr3_aa: CASSLSRLAGEEETQYF; v_call: TRBV7-8; d_call: TRBD2; clone_size: NA; j_call: TRBJ2-5
cdr3_nt: TGTGCCAGCAGTACAGGGTTGGGCTATGGCTACACCTTC; cdr3_aa: CASSTGLGYGYTF; v_call: TRBV28; d_call: NA; clone_size: few; j_call: TRBJ1-2
cdr3_nt: TGTGCCAGCAGCCAAGGCCCGGGACACCCAGGCACAGATACGCAGTATTTT; cdr3_aa: CASSQGPGHPGTDTQYF; v_call: TRBV4-2; d_call: NA; clone_size: NA; j_call: TRBJ2-3
cdr3_nt: TGCGCCAGCAGCCAAGCCCCGACTAGCGGGTTAGACGAGCAGTACTTC; cdr3_aa: CASSQAPTSGLDEQYF; v_call: TRBV4-1; d_call: TRBD2; clone_size: NA; j_call: TRBJ2-7
cdr3_nt: TGCGCCAGCAGCCAAGAGGGCCTGACTGAGCAGTTCTTC; cdr3_aa: CASSQEGLTEQFF; v_call: TRBV4-3; d_call: NA; clone_size: NA; j_call: TRBJ2-1
cdr3_nt: TGTGCCAGCAGCTTGGCCGATGTGTTCGCCGAGCAGTACTTC; cdr3_aa: CASSLADVFAEQYF; v_call: TRBV5-6; d_call: NA; clone_size: NA; j_call: TRBJ2-7
cdr3_nt: TGCGCCAGCAGCCCGGCGGAGACCCAGTACTTC; cdr3_aa: CASSPAETQYF; v_call: TRBV5-1; d_call: NA; clone_size: NA; j_call: TRBJ2-5
cdr3_nt: TGTGCCAGCAGCCAAGGAGGAGGGGGCTTTGGTGAAAAACTGTTTTTT; cdr3_aa: CASSQGGGGFGEKLFF; v_call: TRBV14; d_call: TRBD1; clone_size: once; j_call: TRBJ1-4
cdr3_nt: TGTGCCAGCAGCCCGGGATCGAACACCGGGGAGCTGTTTTTT; cdr3_aa: CASSPGSNTGELFF; v_call: TRBV7-2; d_call: NA; clone_size: few; j_call: TRBJ2-2
cdr3_nt: TGTGCCAGCAGCTCCGGCCTAGCGGGGGGGCAATTAGGTGAGCAGTTCTTC; cdr3_aa: CASSSGLAGGQLGEQFF; v_call: TRBV7-9; d_call: TRBD2; clone_size: NA; j_call: TRBJ2-1
cdr3_nt: TGCAGCGTGGATCTCGGGACAGGGTCTGGAAACACCATATATTTT; cdr3_aa: CSVDLGTGSGNTIYF; v_call: TRBV29-1; d_call: TRBD1; clone_size: few; j_call: TRBJ1-3
cdr3_nt: TGTGCCAGCACCCCTCCGGGCCGCGGAAACACCATATATTTT; cdr3_aa: CASTPPGRGNTIYF; v_call: TRBV6-5; d_call: NA; clone_size: NA; j_call: TRBJ1-3
cdr3_nt: TGTGCCAGCAGCCCCGGACAGGCTCGCACAGATACGCAGTATTTT; cdr3_aa: CASSPGQARTDTQYF; v_call: TRBV2; d_call: TRBD1; clone_size: few; j_call: TRBJ2-3
cdr3_nt: TGTGCCAGCAGCTTAATTTACACCTACGAGCAGTACTTC; cdr3_aa: CASSLIYTYEQYF; v_call: TRBV7-2; d_call: NA; clone_size: NA; j_call: TRBJ2-7
cdr3_nt: TGTGCCAGCAGCTTAGGTGGTTACGACGAGCAGTACTTC; cdr3_aa: CASSLGGYDEQYF; v_call: TRBV7-9; d_call: NA; clone_size: many; j_call: TRBJ2-7
cdr3_nt: TGTGCCATCAGCGATTCCTGGGAAGGTGGCACTGAAGCTTTCTTT; cdr3_aa: CAISDSWEGGTEAFF; v_call: TRBV10-3; d_call: NA; clone_size: many; j_call: TRBJ1-1
cdr3_nt: TGTGCCAGCAGTTTATCGGCCGCAGGGGCCCCCGTCGTGACCCAGTACTTC; cdr3_aa: CASSLSAAGAPVVTQYF; v_call: TRBV28; d_call: NA; clone_size: NA; j_call: TRBJ2-5
cdr3_nt: TGCAGCGTTACTACCTCCGGGGCCGGCGGGGAGCAGTACTTC; cdr3_aa: CSVTTSGAGGEQYF; v_call: TRBV29-1; d_call: NA; clone_size: many; j_call: TRBJ2-7
cdr3_nt: TGTGCCACCAGCAGAGGTCTCCGCAGGGCGTCGGACGAGCAGTACTTC; cdr3_aa: CATSRGLRRASDEQYF; v_call: TRBV15; d_call: NA; clone_size: NA; j_call: TRBJ2-7
cdr3_nt: TGTGCCAGCAGTCTCAGGACTAGCCTGTTTTACGAGCAGTACTTC; cdr3_aa: CASSLRTSLFYEQYF; v_call: TRBV6-6; d_call: TRBD2; clone_size: NA; j_call: TRBJ2-7
cdr3_nt: TGTGCCAGCAGTTCCAGGACCCTACCCCAAGAGACCCAGTACTTC; cdr3_aa: CASSSRTLPQETQYF; v_call: TRBV28; d_call: NA; clone_size: few; j_call: TRBJ2-5
cdr3_nt: TGTGCCAGCAGCTTGTCAACCTACGAGCAGTACTTC; cdr3_aa: CASSLSTYEQYF; v_call: TRBV5-5; d_call: NA; clone_size: NA; j_call: TRBJ2-7